The rows below give T cell receptor beta chains drawn from one sample of a study of blood T cell repertoires in COVID-19. The data were produced by immunoSEQ multiplex PCR, yet TCRdb's version contains in-frame clones alone and is incomplete. The repertoire holds under 200,000 clones, with roughly 85% as singletons. Material: peripheral blood. The receptors here all came from a woman aged 50 to 65 with COVID-19, enrolled during active disease. CDR3s include the opening cysteine and the closing phenylalanine or tryptophan.

CASSVDPLAGATGELFF 17 TRBJ2-2 TRBV9
CASSPTGTRGEQFF 14 TRBJ2-1 TRBV3-1/TRBV3-2
CASSASGGIFSYNEQFF 17 TRBJ2-1 TRBV2
CASSQEDSHSTYGYTF 16 TRBJ1-2 TRBV4-2
CASLTGFSGNTIYF 14 TRBJ1-3 TRBV2
CASSSGQPANYGYTF 15 TRBJ1-2 TRBV28
CASSPPNRDRGPDTQYF 17 TRBJ2-3 TRBV18
CASRPGQGWRQPQHF 15 TRBJ1-5 TRBV6-5
CASSYSTDRDQFYSNQPQHF 20 TRBJ1-5 TRBV6-2/TRBV6-3
CASSLGSGGDTQYF 14 TRBJ2-3 TRBV7-8
CASSLAASSYNEQFF 15 TRBJ2-1 TRBV5-1
CASRPSGGIGTDTQYF 16 TRBJ2-3 TRBV7-3
CASSEQAGGGYNEQFF 16 TRBJ2-1 TRBV2
CASSETRTGAGYTF 14 TRBJ1-2 TRBV2
CASSSGTSGGANEQFF 16 TRBJ2-1 TRBV11-3
CASTGGRSTDTQYF 14 TRBJ2-3 TRBV9
CASSLSIGANTEAFF 15 TRBJ1-1 TRBV7-2
CASSSGQPSGNTIYF 15 TRBJ1-3 TRBV6-5
CAWSDPKRGGFNEKLFF 17 TRBJ1-4 TRBV30
CASSAGTEYYEQYF 14 TRBJ2-7 TRBV5-4
CASSDSRVYF 10 TRBJ2-7 TRBV6-4
CASSLLGQNTGELFF 15 TRBJ2-2 TRBV27
CALIFGTGPYNEQFF 15 TRBJ2-1 TRBV30
CASSTTFSSYNEQFF 15 TRBJ2-1 TRBV6-5